Below are 19 T cell receptor beta chains sequenced from a single sample in a study of shared clonotypes between healthy human individuals. Assay: immunoSEQ multiplex PCR; the TCRdb copy retains only in-frame clones and omits some. The sample has around 990,000 clones, 70% to 80% seen once. Sequencing used memory CD4+ T cells from PBMCs. Specified subset: CD45RA-negative fraction. The source is a man aged 18 to 29 in good health. Some clones in this sample may be carry-over from other donors' samples.

This sequence joins TRBV7-9 and TRBJ2-5; 8 bases match TRBD1. V gave up 5 bases and J gave up 3 bases; unmatched junction bases: 8. CDR1 is SEHNR and CDR2 is FQNEAQ in the germline V gene (reference sequence). CDR3 size: 15 residues. The CDR3 sequence: CASSGQNRGEETQYF. The CDR3 DNA sequence: TGTGCCAGCAGCGGACAGAACAGGGGGGAAGAGACCCAGTACTTC.

The V call is TRBV6-1, the J call TRBJ1-5, with D maybe TRBD1 (5 bases). CDR1 is MNHNS, CDR2 SASEGT, per germline. V lost 4 bases and J 0 bases, leaving 13 bases between the germline ends. The CDR3 totals 16 residues. The CDR3 bases are TGTGCCAGCAGTGGCCGGAGGGGTGATAGCAATCAGCCCCAGCATTTT. It is translated as CASSGRRGDSNQPQHF.

The rearrangement links TRBV9 to TRBJ1-3, with D unresolved. CDR3 size: 14 residues. The ends were cut back, 3 bases at V and 4 bases at J, with 11 bases in the middle. Germline CDR1 is SGDLS and CDR2 is YYNGEE. The CDR3 sequence: CASSGVPGGNTIYF. CDR3 sequence (DNA): TGTGCCAGCAGCGGGGTCCCCGGCGGAAACACCATATATTTT.

J is TRBJ2-1 and V is TRBV5-4, with D unclear. CDR1 SGHNT and CDR2 YYREEE come from the germline V gene (reference sequence). The CDR3 covers 13 residues. V lost 1 base to trimming and J lost 8 bases, with 10 bases between them. The CDR3 loop is CASSLSYKDEQFF. The CDR3 DNA follows: TGTGCCAGCAGCTTGAGTTATAAGGATGAGCAGTTCTTC.

The chain employs TRBV4-1 and TRBJ2-7; 7 bases map to TRBD1. Trimming cost V 7 bases and J 2 bases; bases outside gene matches: 5. The CDR3 runs to 13 residues. Germline V gives CDR1 MGHRA, CDR2 YSYEKL. The chain's CDR3 is CASNATGTYEQYF. The CDR3 DNA sequence: TGCGCCAGCAATGCGACAGGGACCTACGAGCAGTACTTC.

The chain carries TRBV15 and TRBJ2-5; D is ambiguous. Trimming took 3 bases from V and 3 from J, leaving 8 bases between them. CDR1 and CDR2 from the germline V gene are LNHNV and YYDKDF (reference sequence). The CDR3 spans 13 residues. The CDR3 DNA follows: TGTGCCACCAGCAGGGAAACAGAAGAGACCCAGTACTTC. This gives the protein CATSRETEETQYF. Full variable domain (remainder filled in from reference TRBV15 and TRBJ2-5): DAMVIQNPRYQVTQFGKPVTLSCSQTLNHNVMYWYQQKSSQAPKLLFHYYDKDFNNEADTPDNFQSRRPNTSFCFLDIRSPGLGDTAMYLCATSRETEETQYFGPGTRLLVL.

V gene TRBV6-5 combines with J gene TRBJ2-1, with 9 bases that match TRBD2. V lost 8 bases to trimming and J lost 5 bases; unmatched junction nucleotides: 4. The CDR3 covers 13 residues. Germline values: CDR1 MNHEY, CDR2 SVGAGI. The CDR3 region has the DNA TGTGCCAGCCGGGTAGCGGGAGACAATGAGCAGTTCTTC. It translates to CASRVAGDNEQFF.

The chain recombines TRBV2 with TRBJ1-1; D ambiguous. The CDR3 spans 14 residues. CDR1 is SNHLY and CDR2 is FYNNEI in the germline V gene. The V and J ends lost 7 bases and 1 base respectively, with 13 bases between them. CDR3 in DNA: TGTGCCAGCAAGAACGTTGGGTCGAACACTGAAGCTTTCTTT. As protein: CASKNVGSNTEAFF.

The gene calls are TRBV7-9 and TRBJ2-6; D call uncertain. Trimming stripped 3 bases from V and 0 bases from J, with 9 bases between. The CDR3 has 16 amino acids. Looked up from germline, CDR1 is SEHNR and CDR2 is FQNEAQ (reference sequence). The CDR3 DNA is TGTGCCAGCAGCTTTCCCAAAGACTCTGGGGCCAACGTCCTGACTTTC. This sequence encodes CASSFPKDSGANVLTF.

The chain has TRBV7-9 and TRBJ2-1, with a weak D call TRBD2 (5 bases). The V gene's germline CDR1 is SEHNR and CDR2 FQNEAQ (reference sequence). The germline V and J ends were trimmed by 0 bases and 2 bases, with 11 bases remaining between them. There are 16 residues in the CDR3. The CDR3 reads CASSLARVAPYNEQFF. The DNA for the CDR3 is TGTGCCAGCAGCTTAGCGCGGGTAGCCCCCTACAATGAGCAGTTCTTC.

The chain employs TRBV6-5 and TRBJ2-7, with D possibly TRBD1 on 6 matching bases. The length of the CDR3 is 14 residues. Per the germline V gene, CDR1 is MNHEY and CDR2 is SVGAGI. Between the trimmed V and J ends, which lost 7 bases and 8 bases, there was a span of 21 bases. The CDR3 here is CASMVTGPRGKQYF. As DNA, the CDR3 is TGTGCCAGCATGGTGACAGGTCCGAGGGGAAAGCAGTACTTC.

The chain joins TRBV18 to TRBJ2-1; D remains ambiguous. This CDR3 is built from 15 residues. Trimming pared 6 bases from V and 2 bases from J, leaving 14 bases between. The V gene's germline CDR1 is KGHSH and CDR2 LQKENI. The CDR3 DNA follows: TGTGCCAGCTCGGTGGGGAAGGGAACCTACAATGAGCAGTTCTTC. Amino acids: CASSVGKGTYNEQFF.

This chain uses TRBV15 with TRBJ1-5, with D uncertain. Germline CDR1 LNHNV, CDR2 YYDKDF (reference sequence). Trimming removed 0 bases from V and 0 bases from J, with 15 bases in between. CDR3 length equals 18 residues. CDR3 in DNA: TGTGCCACCAGCAGAGACCAGTCGAGGTTATATAGCAATCAGCCCCAGCATTTT. Translation: CATSRDQSRLYSNQPQHF.

The chain links TRBV19 to TRBJ1-5, with unresolved D. V gave up 2 bases and J gave up 7 bases, with 15 bases separating them. There are 15 residues in the CDR3. Germline-derived CDR1 and CDR2 are LNHDA and SQIVND (reference sequence). The CDR3 bases are TGTGCCAGTAGTATATACGAGAGGTCTTTGCAGCCCCAGCATTTT. It translates to CASSIYERSLQPQHF.

The chain is built from TRBV11-2 and TRBJ1-1; a weak D match, TRBD1 (5 bases). Germline lookup yields CDR1 SGHAT and CDR2 FQNNGV. This CDR3 spans 14 amino acids. V was trimmed by 6 bases and J by 2 bases, leaving 13 bases between them. The CDR3 DNA follows: TGTGCCAGCAGACCCGCCGGGGCTAACACTGAAGCTTTCTTT. This gives the protein CASRPAGANTEAFF.

The chain couples TRBV7-2 to TRBJ1-1; D is unclear. CDR1 is SGHTA and CDR2 is FQGNSA in the germline V gene. Trimming removed 5 bases at V and 1 base at J, with 8 bases between. This CDR3 spans 13 amino acids. CDR3 in amino acids: CASSLFGNTEAFF. The CDR3, as DNA: TGTGCCAGCAGCCTATTTGGGAACACTGAAGCTTTCTTT.

This chain joins TRBV11-2 and TRBJ2-5, with TRBD2 matching 16 bases. Trimming removed 3 bases from V and 7 bases from J; junction bases left unmatched: 5. This CDR3 spans 16 amino acids. CDR1 is SGHAT and CDR2 is FQNNGV in the germline V gene. CDR3 sequence (DNA): TGTGCCAGCAGCTTGGGGACTAGCGGGAGGGCCGGGACCCAGTACTTC. Translated: CASSLGTSGRAGTQYF.

The rearrangement uses TRBV7-9 and TRBJ2-1, with 9 bases that match TRBD2. V shed 5 bases, J shed 2 bases, and the junction held 4 bases outside the gene matches. Germline loops: CDR1 SEHNR, CDR2 FQNEAQ (reference sequence). CDR3 length: 15 amino acids. The chain's CDR3 is CASSLSGSPYNEQFF. The CDR3 DNA is TGTGCCAGCAGCCTTAGCGGGAGTCCCTACAATGAGCAGTTCTTC. Filled out from reference TRBV7-9 and TRBJ2-1, the complete variable domain reads DTGVSQNPRHKITKRGQNVTFRCDPISEHNRLYWYRQTLGQGPEFLTYFQNEAQLEKSRLLSDRFSAERPKGSFSTLEIQRTEQGDSAMYLCASSLSGSPYNEQFFGPGTRLTVL.

V is TRBV13 and J is TRBJ2-1; the D is unclear. This CDR3 is built from 21 residues. Trimming shortened V by 5 bases and J by 0 bases, and 29 bases separated the two germline ends. Germline lookup yields CDR1 PRHDT and CDR2 FYEKMQ (reference sequence). CDR3 protein: CASSAPPGISPIFSSYNEQFF. The CDR3 DNA follows: TGTGCCAGCAGCGCTCCACCCGGAATTAGCCCCATCTTCAGCTCCTACAATGAGCAGTTCTTC.